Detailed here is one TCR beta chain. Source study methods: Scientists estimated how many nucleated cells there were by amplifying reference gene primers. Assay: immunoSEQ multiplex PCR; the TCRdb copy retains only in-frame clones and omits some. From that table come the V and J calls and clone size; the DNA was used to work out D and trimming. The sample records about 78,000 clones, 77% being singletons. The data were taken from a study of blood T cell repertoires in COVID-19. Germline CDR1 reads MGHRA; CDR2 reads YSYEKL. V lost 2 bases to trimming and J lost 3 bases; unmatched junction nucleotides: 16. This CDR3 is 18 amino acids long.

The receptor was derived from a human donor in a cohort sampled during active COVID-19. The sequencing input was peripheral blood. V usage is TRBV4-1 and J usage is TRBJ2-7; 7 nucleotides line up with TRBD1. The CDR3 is CASSQMGDRNFVIYEQYF. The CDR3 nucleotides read TGCGCCAGCAGCCAAATGGGGGACAGAAACTTCGTCATCTACGAGCAGTACTTC.